Presented here are 18 T cell receptor beta chains from one specimen sequenced in a study of Ad26.COV2.S vaccination and SARS-CoV-2 variants. The assay was immunoSEQ multiplex PCR, and TCRdb's table has in-frame clones only and misses some. The sample consists of about 350,000 clones, roughly 94% of them appearing once. The input for sequencing was peripheral blood, taken after recovery from COVID-19. The source of these receptors is a human donor who had recovered from COVID-19.

The rearrangement joins TRBV5-1 to TRBJ1-2; D remains unclear. CDR1 and CDR2 (germline): SGHRS, YFSETQ. The CDR3 loop spans 15 amino acids. V was pared by 1 base and J by 7 bases, with 17 bases between. CDR3 sequence: CASSLRVDLVGGYTF. The CDR3 DNA reads as TGCGCCAGCAGCTTGAGGGTGGATCTAGTAGGTGGCTACACCTTC.

Written as DNA, the CDR3 is TGTGCCAGCAGCAAAGAAGGTTCTACGAGGACAGATACGCAGTATTTT. As protein: CASSKEGSTRTDTQYF. The chain links TRBV21-1 to TRBJ2-3; TRBD2 is the table's D call and was not checked against the DNA. TRBV21-1 is a pseudogene. This CDR3 comprises 16 residues.

The chain's CDR3 is CASSFRGLNTGELFF. The CDR3, as DNA: TGTGCCAGCAGCTTTCGGGGACTGAACACCGGGGAGCTGTTTTTT. The V call is TRBV11-2, the J call TRBJ2-2; D is possibly TRBD2 (6 bases). V was pared by 3 bases and J by 1 base, with 9 bases between. Germline CDR1 reads SGHAT; CDR2 reads FQNNGV. CDR3 size: 15 residues.

V gene TRBV5-1 combines with J gene TRBJ2-7; D gene uncertain. Germline CDR1 SGHRS, CDR2 YFSETQ. With 3 bases removed from V and 4 bases from J, the gap between germline ends came to 14 bases. CDR3 length: 14 residues. The CDR3 DNA reads as TGCGCCAGCAGCTATCAAGGAGTCCCATACGAGCAGTACTTC. As protein: CASSYQGVPYEQYF.

This chain links TRBV15 with TRBJ2-3, with D perhaps TRBD1 or TRBD2 (6 bases each). The CDR3 loop spans 15 amino acids. Trimming removed 1 base at V and 3 bases at J, with 11 bases between. CDR1 is LNHNV, CDR2 YYDKDF, per germline (reference sequence). The CDR3 nucleotides are TGTGCCACCAGCAGAGGAGGGGGGTTGACAGATACGCAGTATTTT. Protein sequence: CATSRGGGLTDTQYF.

The chain combines TRBV3-1 (or the pseudogene TRBV3-2) with TRBJ1-5; D gene unclear. Germline loops: CDR1 LGHDT, CDR2 YNNKEL (reference sequence). There are 13 residues in the CDR3. With 3 bases removed from V and 1 base from J, the gap between germline ends came to 4 bases. Here the CDR3 reads CASSQSSNQPQHF. The CDR3 DNA reads as TGTGCCAGCAGCCAGTCAAGCAATCAGCCCCAGCATTTT.

The genes are TRBV12-3 or TRBV12-4 and TRBJ1-3; D is uncertain. This CDR3 is built from 12 residues. V lost 3 bases to trimming and J lost 8 bases, with 8 bases between them. CDR3 amino acids: CASSFMVDTIYF. The CDR3 bases are TGTGCCAGCAGTTTCATGGTGGACACCATATATTTT.

The chain links TRBV25-1 to TRBJ1-1, with D uncertain. The germline CDR1 and CDR2 sequences are MGHDK and SYGVNS. The V and J ends lost 9 bases and 4 bases respectively, with 15 bases between them. The length of the CDR3 is 13 residues. CDR3 residues: CASINLLGTEAFF. The CDR3 DNA sequence: TGTGCCAGTATAAACCTTCTGGGCACTGAAGCTTTCTTT. The full variable domain, with the rest looked up from reference TRBV25-1 and TRBJ1-1, is EADIYQTPRYLVIGTGKKITLECSQTMGHDKMYWYQQDPGMELHLIHYSYGVNSTEKGDLSSESTVSRIRTEHFPLTLESARPSHTSQYLCASINLLGTEAFFGQGTRLTVV.

The chain uses TRBV7-2 and TRBJ2-5, with TRBD2 matching 10 bases. CDR1 is SGHTA and CDR2 is FQGNSA in the germline V gene. The trim removed 5 bases at V and 5 bases at J, leaving 8 bases unmatched. The CDR3 covers 15 residues. The CDR3 region has the DNA TGTGCCAGCAGCCCCAGCGGGGGGGCCCTGGAGACCCAGTACTTC. Translated: CASSPSGGALETQYF.

V usage is TRBV5-1 and J usage is TRBJ1-1, with no clear D. CDR3 size: 13 residues. The V end lost 4 bases, the J end lost 0 bases, and 7 bases lay between the germline ends. Germline CDR1 SGHRS, CDR2 YFSETQ. This chain's CDR3 is CASSASLNTEAFF. The CDR3 DNA follows: TGCGCCAGCAGCGCATCCCTGAACACTGAAGCTTTCTTT.

This clone appeared a few times. The rearrangement uses TRBV7-8 and TRBJ1-5, with no clear D. V lost 2 bases to trimming and J lost 5 bases, with 16 bases between them. Germline loops: CDR1 SGHVS, CDR2 FQNEAQ. This CDR3 is built from 16 residues. This CDR3 reads CASSLSLWSPYQPQHF. CDR3 in DNA: TGTGCCAGCAGCTTAAGTTTGTGGTCACCTTATCAGCCCCAGCATTTT.

This chain links TRBV7-6 with TRBJ2-5, with 9 bases lining up with TRBD1. This CDR3 has 15 amino acids. Germline trimming cut 5 bases from V and 2 bases from J; bases unmatched to any gene: 6. From germline, CDR1 is SGHVS and CDR2 FNYEAQ. The CDR3 loop is CASSRTGGVQETQYF. The CDR3 DNA reads TGTGCCAGCAGCCGCACAGGGGGCGTTCAAGAGACCCAGTACTTC. The entire variable domain, with the rest obtained from reference TRBV7-6 and TRBJ2-5, is as follows: GAGVSQSPRYKVTKRGQDVALRCDPISGHVSLYWYRQALGQGPEFLTYFNYEAQQDKSGLPNDRFSAERPEGSISTLTIQRTEQRDSAMYRCASSRTGGVQETQYFGPGTRLLVL.

The CDR3 sequence: CASSPSGPVDTGELFF. CDR3 nucleotides: TGTGCCAGTAGTCCCTCGGGGCCGGTAGACACCGGGGAGCTGTTTTTT. The chain combines TRBV19 with TRBJ2-2, with D possibly being TRBD1 or TRBD2 (5 bases each). The CDR3 has 16 amino acids. Germline V gives CDR1 LNHDA, CDR2 SQIVND (reference sequence). V shed 5 bases and J shed 3 bases, with 16 bases lying between them.

The CDR3 sequence: CASSSSGGTGGKLFF. CDR3 DNA sequence: TGTGCCAGCAGCTCATCTGGAGGGACAGGCGGAAAACTGTTTTTT. This chain links TRBV11-2 with TRBJ1-4, with TRBD1 matching 8 bases. The CDR3 has 15 residues. Unmatched junction bases numbered 11, after V lost 4 bases and J lost 10 bases. Germline CDR1 and CDR2: SGHAT and FQNNGV.

This chain joins TRBV9 and TRBJ1-6, with a weak D call TRBD1 (6 bases). The length of the CDR3 is 15 residues. Germline V gene data show CDR1 as SGDLS and CDR2 as YYNGEE. Trimming took off 4 bases at V and 6 bases at J, with 14 bases between the two ends. CDR3 nucleotide sequence: TGTGCCAGCAGCCACCGGGACAACCCTAATTCACCCCTCCACTTT. Amino acids: CASSHRDNPNSPLHF. Complete variable domain (other parts from reference TRBV9 and TRBJ1-6): DSGVTQTPKHLITATGQRVTLRCSPRSGDLSVYWYQQSLDQGLQFLIQYYNGEERAKGNILERFSAQQFPDLHSELNLSSLELGDSALYFCASSHRDNPNSPLHFGNGTRLTVT.

The V call is TRBV9, the J call TRBJ2-7; 10 nucleotides match TRBD1. The V and J ends lost 3 bases and 2 bases, in that order; junction bases with no gene match: 2. Per germline, CDR1 SGDLS and CDR2 YYNGEE. This CDR3 has 14 residues. The CDR3 spells CASSEGQGAYEQYF. The DNA for the CDR3 is TGTGCCAGCAGCGAAGGACAGGGGGCCTACGAGCAGTACTTC.

The chain is built from TRBV9 and TRBJ2-3, with 7 positions matching TRBD2. The ends lost 3 bases at V and 1 base at J; junction bases unmatched: 8. The CDR3 has 16 amino acids. Per the germline V gene, CDR1 is SGDLS and CDR2 is YYNGEE. Here the CDR3 DNA reads TGTGCCAGCAGCGGAAGACTAGCTTCCCGCACAGATACGCAGTATTTT. Translating gives CASSGRLASRTDTQYF.

This rearrangement joins TRBV19 to TRBJ2-2; D remains ambiguous. Looked up from germline, CDR1 is LNHDA and CDR2 is SQIVND (reference sequence). The CDR3 contains 14 residues. Trimming cost V 5 bases and J 2 bases, with 9 bases left between them. CDR3: CASSVQPNTGELFF. DNA of the CDR3: TGTGCCAGTAGTGTACAGCCCAACACCGGGGAGCTGTTTTTT.